This note documents a single T cell receptor (beta chain) sequence. Its target is not known. CDR3 length equals 15 residues. In germline, CDR1 is MNHEY, CDR2 SVGAGI. V was clipped by 5 bases and J by 4 bases; unmatched bases: 8. This record comes from a study of cytomegalovirus exposure and HLA in healthy donors. Overall study findings and caveats: Earlier findings revealed that most TCR beta V segments proved productive either about 90% or about 30% of the time.

Researchers ran the PCR with 60 Vbeta and 13 Jbeta primers. Only in-frame clones appear in the TCRdb table, and some are missing; sequencing was by immunoSEQ multiplex PCR. Its table lists 30,000 to 35,000 clones. The clonotype was recovered from a man aged 40-50 years in good health and CMV-seronegative. The chain carries TRBV6-5 and TRBJ2-1; 7 positions agree with TRBD1. The sample was PBMCs. Here the CDR3 reads CASSKGQLLYNEQFF. The CDR3 DNA sequence: TGTGCCAGCAGTAAGGGACAGCTTCTATACAATGAGCAGTTCTTC.